These 8 T cell receptor beta chains came from one sample sequenced in a study of T cell responses to AZD1222 COVID-19 vaccine. The repertoire was sequenced with immunoSEQ multiplex PCR; TCRdb's copy has only in-frame clones and lacks some. The data show 25,000 to 35,000 clones, roughly 78% seen once. This specimen consisted of peripheral blood, obtained on day 0 of AZD1222 vaccination. These receptors were taken from an adult in good health.

A word on this clone: The sample has other DNA sequences that encode this CDR3 too. The chain links TRBV5-5 to TRBJ1-2; no clear D. Trimming left V 2 bases short and J 2 bases short, with 4 bases between. The CDR3 has 12 amino acids. Germline values: CDR1 SGHKS, CDR2 YYEKEE (reference sequence). DNA for the CDR3: TGTGCCAGCAGCTTAGGGAACTATGGCTACACCTTC. It specifies CASSLGNYGYTF.

This sequence joins TRBV6-2 or TRBV6-3 and TRBJ1-1, with D hard to call. The germline gives CDR1 MNHEY, CDR2 SVGEGT. The CDR3 consists of 13 residues. Trimming stripped 4 bases from V and 2 bases from J, with 8 bases between. CDR3 DNA: TGTGCCAGCAGTTGGGCCGATAACACTGAAGCTTTCTTT. Its protein product is CASSWADNTEAFF.

This clone was counted once. The chain recombines TRBV6-1 with TRBJ1-3, with D hard to call. In germline, CDR1 is MNHNS, CDR2 SASEGT. V was pared by 1 base and J by 3 bases, with 7 bases between. CDR3 length equals 14 residues. The CDR3 DNA reads TGTGCCAGCAGTGAAGTGGGTGGTGGAAACACCATATATTTT. Protein product: CASSEVGGGNTIYF.

J is TRBJ2-3 and V is TRBV5-8; the match to TRBD2 covers 9 bases. Germline CDR1 is SGHTS and CDR2 is YDEGEE. V lost 1 base, J lost 6 bases, and 6 bases stayed unmatched. The CDR3 has 15 residues. CDR3: CASSLQLSGSDTQYF. In nucleotides, the CDR3 is TGTGCCAGCAGCTTGCAGCTTAGCGGGAGTGATACGCAGTATTTT.

J is TRBJ1-5 and V is TRBV7-8; D might be TRBD1 (5 bases). V was trimmed by 5 bases and J by 1 base, leaving 12 bases between them. This CDR3 comprises 15 residues. Germline-derived CDR1 and CDR2 are SGHVS and FQNEAQ. In nucleotides, the CDR3 is TGTGCCAGCAGCCGCCTGACAGAAAGCAATCAGCCCCAGCATTTT. Amino acid sequence: CASSRLTESNQPQHF. Together with reference TRBV7-8 and TRBJ1-5, the CDR3 gives the full variable domain: GAGVSQSPRYKVAKRGQDVALRCDPISGHVSLFWYQQALGQGPEFLTYFQNEAQLDKSGLPSDRFFAERPEGSVSTLKIQRTQQEDSAVYLCASSRLTESNQPQHFGDGTRLSIL.

This sequence joins TRBV5-4 and TRBJ1-6, with TRBD1 matching over 7 bases. The CDR3 sequence is 15 residues long. Germline-derived CDR1 and CDR2 are SGHNT and YYREEE (reference sequence). The V and J ends lost 0 bases and 6 bases, in that order; junction bases with no gene match: 3. This CDR3 is CASSLETGRNSPLHF. Here the CDR3 DNA reads TGTGCCAGCAGCTTGGAGACAGGGCGTAATTCACCCCTCCACTTT.

This clone has a handful of counts. The V call is TRBV25-1, the J call TRBJ1-3; D perhaps matches TRBD1 (5 bases). Trimming left V 3 bases short and J 2 bases short, with 8 bases between. CDR3 length: 14 residues. Germline assignment: CDR1 MGHDK and CDR2 SYGVNS. Here the CDR3 DNA reads TGTGCCAGCAGTGATCGGGGGGCTGGAAACACCATATATTTT. Translation: CASSDRGAGNTIYF.

V and J are TRBV27 and TRBJ1-1, with 7 bases fitting TRBD1. The CDR3 is made up of 16 amino acids. Germline lookup yields CDR1 MNHEY and CDR2 SMNVEV (reference sequence). V trimming: 5 bases; J trimming: 0 bases; junction bases outside the gene matches: 9. In DNA form, the CDR3 reads TGTGCCAGCAGTCCCTGGACAGGACCATTGAACACTGAAGCTTTCTTT. This gives the protein CASSPWTGPLNTEAFF.